Listed below are T cell receptor beta chains from one sample, sequenced in a study of blood T cells in healthy people across ages. One entry per CDR3 protein, called by TCRdb with MiXCR from the 5' RACE reads. The profile shows 650,000 to 700,000 distinct CDR3 sequences, over 40% of them singletons. The sample was blood. These receptors originate from a woman over 75 in good health. Both conserved end residues are trimmed from each CDR3.

ASSQTFSTEAF | TRBV18
SARSGLGYEQY | TRBV29-1
ASPPSAHKGTEAF | TRBV28
ASTTAGTPYNEQF | TRBV11-1
SARKDKQETQY | TRBV20-1
TSSRSGTEIGYGYT | TRBV4-2
SVEDRGGGQDTEAF | TRBV29-1
ASNLMDAGGRNEQF | TRBV5-1
ASSIRERRSDTQY | TRBV7-2
ASSLVPAGVSYEQY | TRBV11-2
AISEKEGDSNYGYT | TRBV10-3
ASSQGVTSGRQY | TRBV4-3
ASSQPPTWTSTLH | TRBV14
ASSIDRDTQY | TRBV5-6
TSSVGIGGRTEAF | TRBV9
ASSLITTRVLREKLF | TRBV28